This T cell receptor (beta chain) was found in a study of blood T cells in healthy people across ages. The V end was cut by 1 base, the J end by 4 bases, with 19 bases between. The CDR3 sequence is 17 residues long. Germline CDR1 and CDR2: SEHNR and FQNEAQ (reference sequence). The second PCR ran about 6 to 12 cycles with a sample-barcoded 5' primer and J-beta primers. TCRdb reprocessed the 5' RACE reads with MiXCR, giving one entry per CDR3 protein. The repertoire holds around 1.5 million distinct CDR3 sequences, around two fifths seen once, with around 8% in the top ten. No fewer than 6.5 million PBMCs went into each sample.

This chain links TRBV7-9 with TRBJ1-2, with no clear D. Material for sequencing was blood. The sequence derives from a woman aged 18-29 years in good health. The CDR3 protein is CASSLVLRGPSSYGYTF. The CDR3 DNA sequence: TGTGCCAGCAGCTTAGTTTTACGTGGACCGTCGTCCTATGGCTACACCTTC.